These 3 T cell receptor beta chains originate from one sample sequenced in a study of blood T cells in healthy people across ages. Primers used in a second PCR of about 6 to 11 cycles were a sample-barcoded 5' primer and a J-beta primer mix. MiXCR, applied by TCRdb to the 5' RACE reads, yields one record per CDR3 protein. The sample consists of 650,000 to 800,000 distinct CDR3 sequences, more than 40% of them appearing once. Sequences were obtained from blood. The receptors originated from a man aged 55 to 70 in good health.

The CDR3 DNA follows: TGCGCCAGCAGTGAGGGGCTAGCGGGGATAGAGACCCAGTACTTC. This translates into CASSEGLAGIETQYF. J is TRBJ2-5 and V is TRBV10-2; TRBD2 matches 9 bases. V lost 2 bases to trimming and J lost 4 bases; unmatched junction nucleotides: 5. Germline loops: CDR1 WSHSY, CDR2 SAAADI. This CDR3 contains 15 residues.

This clonotype was recorded a few times. This chain joins TRBV4-3 and TRBJ2-6, with D tentatively TRBD1 or TRBD2 (5 bases each). V was clipped by 1 base and J by 0 bases, with 16 bases between them. Germline V lookup: CDR1 LGHNA, CDR2 YSLEER. CDR3 size: 19 residues. CDR3 nucleotide sequence: TGCGCCAGCAGCCAAGCTGAGGGACGGACGTTCTCTGGGGCCAACGTCCTGACTTTC. Protein product: CASSQAEGRTFSGANVLTF.

The sample holds many counts of this clonotype. J is TRBJ2-5 and V is TRBV20-1; 7 positions agree with TRBD1. The germline V gene encodes CDR1 DFQATT and CDR2 SNEGSKA (reference sequence). V trimming: 2 bases; J trimming: 3 bases; junction bases outside the gene matches: 6. This CDR3 region has 14 residues. CDR3 nucleotide sequence: TGCAGTGCTAGATCATGGGACAGAAAAGAGACCCAGTACTTC. It codes for CSARSWDRKETQYF.